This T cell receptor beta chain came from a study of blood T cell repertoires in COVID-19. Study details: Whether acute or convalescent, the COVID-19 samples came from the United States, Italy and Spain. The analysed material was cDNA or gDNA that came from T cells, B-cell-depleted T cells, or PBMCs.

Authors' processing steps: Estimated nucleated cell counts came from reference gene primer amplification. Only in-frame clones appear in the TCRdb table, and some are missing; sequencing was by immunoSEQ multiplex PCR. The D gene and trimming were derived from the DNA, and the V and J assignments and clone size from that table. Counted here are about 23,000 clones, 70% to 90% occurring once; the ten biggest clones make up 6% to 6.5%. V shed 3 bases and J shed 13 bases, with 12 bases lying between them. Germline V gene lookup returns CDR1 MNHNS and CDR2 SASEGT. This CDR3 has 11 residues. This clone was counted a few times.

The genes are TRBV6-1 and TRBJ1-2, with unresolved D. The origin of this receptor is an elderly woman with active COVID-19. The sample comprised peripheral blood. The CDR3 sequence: CASSDRLDSTF. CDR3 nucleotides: TGTGCCAGCAGTGACAGGCTGGACTCCACCTTC.